This T cell receptor beta chain was retrieved from a study of radiation and T cells in renal cell carcinoma. The method was immunoSEQ multiplex PCR; TCRdb's version includes in-frame clones alone and lacks a portion of them. This sample has about 43,000 clones, with nearly 85% found just once. Described time point: blood 4 weeks post-SBRT, at nephrectomy. The treatment was: 15 Gy SBRT to primary tumor, nephrectomy 4 weeks later. Nephrectomy followed 15 Gy stereotactic body radiation by 4 weeks. Serial blood draws occurred at baseline and 2 and 4 weeks post-SBRT. The tumor was a clear cell renal cell carcinoma. Looked up from germline, CDR1 is DFQATT and CDR2 is SNEGSKA (reference sequence). Trimming cost V 6 bases and J 3 bases, with 8 bases left between them. The CDR3 has 11 amino acids. There are a few counts of this clone.

The chain joins TRBV20-1 to TRBJ1-1; D is unclear. The input for sequencing was blood, taken from a patient whose treatment included radiotherapy and nephrectomy. This receptor was taken from a woman in her 70s with renal cell carcinoma. The CDR3 DNA reads as TGCAGTGCAAACCGGGACACTGAAGCTTTCTTT. Encoded protein: CSANRDTEAFF.